The clone carrying this TCR beta chain was recorded a few times. The data originate from a study of spatial heterogeneity in lung cancer. V gave up 2 bases and J gave up 8 bases, with 4 bases separating them. This CDR3 region has 12 residues. The germline gives CDR1 SGHVS, CDR2 FQNEAQ. Time point in this sample: sample taken at primary tumor resection. TCRdb re-analysed the 5' RACE reads in MiXCR, keeping a single row per CDR3 protein. The table lists some 37,000 distinct CDR3 sequences, about 7% of them singletons. Here the sequenced sample was PBMCs, taken at surgery. The V gene is TRBV7-8, the J gene TRBJ1-6; D gene unclear. This TCR came from a female donor with early-stage non-small cell lung cancer. In nucleotides, the CDR3 is TGTGCCAGCAGCTTATTCGATTCACCCCTCCACTTT. Amino acids: CASSLFDSPLHF.